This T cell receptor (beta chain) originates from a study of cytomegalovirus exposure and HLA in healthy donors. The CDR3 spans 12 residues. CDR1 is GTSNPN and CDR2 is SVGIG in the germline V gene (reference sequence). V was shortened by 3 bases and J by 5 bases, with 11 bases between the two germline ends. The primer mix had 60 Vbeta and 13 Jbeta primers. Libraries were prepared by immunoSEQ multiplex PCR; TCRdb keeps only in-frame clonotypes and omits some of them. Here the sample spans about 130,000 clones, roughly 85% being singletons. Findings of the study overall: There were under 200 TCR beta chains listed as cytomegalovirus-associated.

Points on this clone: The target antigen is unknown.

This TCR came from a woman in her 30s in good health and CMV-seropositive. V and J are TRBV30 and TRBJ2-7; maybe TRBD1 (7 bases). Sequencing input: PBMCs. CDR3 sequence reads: CAWRGGGHEQYF. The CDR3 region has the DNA TGTGCCTGGAGAGGAGGGGGCCACGAGCAGTACTTC.